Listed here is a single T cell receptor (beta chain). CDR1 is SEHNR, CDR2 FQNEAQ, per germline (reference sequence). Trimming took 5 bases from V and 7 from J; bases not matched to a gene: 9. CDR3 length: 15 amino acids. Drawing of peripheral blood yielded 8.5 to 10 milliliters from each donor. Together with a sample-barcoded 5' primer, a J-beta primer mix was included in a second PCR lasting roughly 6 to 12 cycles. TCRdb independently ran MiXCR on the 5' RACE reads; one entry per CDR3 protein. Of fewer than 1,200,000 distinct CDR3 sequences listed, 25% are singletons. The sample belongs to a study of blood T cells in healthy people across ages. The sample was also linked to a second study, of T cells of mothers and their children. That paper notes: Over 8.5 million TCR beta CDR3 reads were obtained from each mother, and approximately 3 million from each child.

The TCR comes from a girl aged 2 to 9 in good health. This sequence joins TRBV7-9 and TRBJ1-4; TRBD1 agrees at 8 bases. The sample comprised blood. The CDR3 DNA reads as TGTGCCAGCAGCCCTCTCGACAGGGGCGGTGAAAAACTGTTTTTT. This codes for CASSPLDRGGEKLFF.